This TCR beta chain emerged from a study of CD8 T cells in ankylosing spondylitis. CDR1 is SNHLY, CDR2 FYNNEI, per germline. Trimming left V 7 bases short and J 4 bases short, with 13 bases between. The CDR3 is made up of 14 amino acids. In TCRdb, the 5' RACE reads were re-called with MiXCR into one record per CDR3 protein. Found here are about 340,000 distinct CDR3 sequences, roughly 8% of them singletons; the top ten hold roughly 15%. Study-wide results and caveats: For ankylosing spondylitis blood, a TCR beta motif of under 10 highly homologous variants appeared characteristic.

Many counts were recorded for this clonotype. What it binds is unknown. The rearrangement joins TRBV2 to TRBJ2-2; D remains ambiguous. Sequencing was performed on blood, either unsorted or a sorted T cell fraction (not recorded which). The sequence was collected from a male donor with ankylosing spondylitis. CDR3 sequence: CASKIDTRTGELFF. The CDR3 bases are TGTGCCAGCAAGATCGACACCCGCACCGGGGAGCTGTTTTTT.